This T cell receptor beta chain was captured by sequencing in a study of T cell responses to AZD1222 COVID-19 vaccine (TCRdb year 2021). With respect to the entire study: AZD1222 recipients given second doses at about 4 weeks or at about 12 weeks were pooled, since spike-specific TCR depth and breadth were not found to differ between the two schedules. Trial participants were enrolled into age subgroups of 18-55, 56-69 and 70-plus years, which contained 148, 28 and 57 TCR-sequenced participants, respectively. TCR sequencing was performed for about 250 trial participants, of whom about 200 were given two doses of AZD1222 and about 25 were given two doses of MenACWY control vaccine. The research as a whole found: In the small 56-69-year group, the increase in depth fell short of significance, most likely because of low power. The whole spike protein was spanned by vaccine-associated CD4 TCRs, and dominant responses were seen in regions 160-218 and 743-854. No day 14 peak-response samples were available, so repertoires were characterized only after the peak T cell response. Most participants were white British and females outnumbered males, and the authors suggested that clonal diversity may have been underestimated. Only a handful of AZD1222 recipients were SARS-CoV-2 seropositive at baseline, limiting conclusions about previously exposed vaccinees. After two AZD1222 doses, both the breadth and the depth of spike-specific TCRs were significantly higher than at day 0 and than in MenACWY recipients. Epitopes outside the regions mutated in the B.1.351 and B.1.1.7 variants were reportedly recognized by nearly half of the unique spike-specific TCRs.

V is pared back by 11 bases and J by 8 bases, with 27 bases lying between the germline termini. The germline V gene specifies ENHRY as CDR1 and SYGVKD as CDR2. Taken from cysteine to phenylalanine, the CDR3 has 15 residues. Of all the DNA, just the CDR3 is kept, 45 bases in frame from base 1. The time point label here, explained by the study, means: baseline before first vaccination. Vaccinee samples came from UK trials COV001 and COV002, including a single-blind randomized controlled phase 2/3 trial of AZD1222 (ChAdOx1 nCoV-19) in healthy adults. For TCRbeta chain sequencing, PBMC samples from trial participants were taken at day 0 and at day 28 after the second dose. The CDR3 regions of human TCRbeta chains were analyzed by immunosequencing. As for the original processing: Repertoire TCRs were checked for matches against a reference library of SARS-CoV-2-specific TCRs that had been generated using the MIRA antigen-specificity platform. Breadth was defined as the fraction of unique TCRs that were SARS-CoV-2-associated. Depth was defined as the fraction of total T cells that were SARS-CoV-2-associated. Each spike-specific TCR was assigned to its reactive spike region and to a CD4 or CD8 class using the MIRA data. Log10-transformed breadth and depth values were compared by one-way ANOVA with Sidak's multiple comparisons tests. TCRdb's version of the immuneACCESS table is confined to in-frame rearrangements and falls short of the full clone set. An unresolved V gene accounts for under half of the shortfall where checked; the remainder is of unknown origin. Clone size and V and J calls were adopted from that table, with D and trimming inferred from the DNA. The sample contains about 130,000 clones, 93% of them found a single time. The ten largest clones take up approximately 3.4% of the sample.

Of note for this clone: This clone's antigen is unknown. No much larger clone is present one base from it, and per-base qualities are unavailable.

The material sequenced was peripheral blood, taken on day 0 of AZD1222 vaccination. The chain joins TRBV10-3 to TRBJ1-1; TRBD1 might be the D gene, on 5 matching bases. This sequence was found in an adult in good health. The sequenced DNA: TGTGCCGCCACAGAAGGGGATTCGGTGCGGGGGGAAGCTTTCTTT. This codes for CAATEGDSVRGEAFF.